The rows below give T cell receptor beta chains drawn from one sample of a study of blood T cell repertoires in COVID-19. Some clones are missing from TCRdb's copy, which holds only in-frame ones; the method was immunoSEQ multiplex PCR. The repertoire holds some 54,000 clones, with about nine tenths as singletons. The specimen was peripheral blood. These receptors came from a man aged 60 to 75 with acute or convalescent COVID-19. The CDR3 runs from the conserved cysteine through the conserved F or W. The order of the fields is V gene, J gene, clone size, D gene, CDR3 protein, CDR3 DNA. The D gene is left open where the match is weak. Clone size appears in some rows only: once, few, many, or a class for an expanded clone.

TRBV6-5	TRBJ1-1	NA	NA	CASSSHGRETEAFF	TGTGCCAGCAGTTCCCATGGACGGGAGACTGAAGCTTTCTTT
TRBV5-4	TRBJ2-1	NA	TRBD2	CASSSTSGRRHEQFF	TGTGCCAGCAGCTCCACTAGCGGGAGGCGCCATGAGCAGTTCTTC
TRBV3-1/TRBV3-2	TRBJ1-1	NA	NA	CASSRALGGNTEAFF	TGTGCCAGCAGCCGAGCTCTGGGGGGTAACACTGAAGCTTTCTTT
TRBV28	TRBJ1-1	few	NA	CASSYRVSGAFF	TGTGCCAGCAGTTACAGGGTTTCCGGAGCTTTCTTT
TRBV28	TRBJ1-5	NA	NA	CASRANTGLGVNLGNQPQHF	TGTGCCAGCAGGGCCAATACAGGGTTAGGGGTAAATTTGGGCAATCAGCCCCAGCATTTT
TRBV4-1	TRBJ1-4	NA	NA	CASSQDRGTNEKLFF	TGCGCCAGCAGCCAAGACAGGGGAACTAATGAAAAACTGTTTTTT
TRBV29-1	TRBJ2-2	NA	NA	CSVYFAGLNTGELFF	TGCAGCGTGTATTTCGCAGGGCTGAACACCGGGGAGCTGTTTTTT
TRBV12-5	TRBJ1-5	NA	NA	CASGSDWGELGLGVRYSNQPQHF	TGTGCTAGTGGTTCCGATTGGGGAGAATTGGGCTTGGGAGTTAGATATAGCAATCAGCCCCAGCATTTT
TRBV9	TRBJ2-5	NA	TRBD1	CASSVGPQGAGGTQYF	TGTGCCAGCAGCGTAGGTCCGCAGGGGGCGGGTGGGACCCAGTACTTC
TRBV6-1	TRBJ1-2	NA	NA	CASRGGKENPGYTF	TGTGCCAGCAGGGGAGGGAAGGAGAATCCTGGCTACACCTTC
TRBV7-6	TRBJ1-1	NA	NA	CASSLVGAGVNTEAFF	TGTGCCAGCAGCTTAGTGGGGGCCGGGGTGAACACTGAAGCTTTCTTT
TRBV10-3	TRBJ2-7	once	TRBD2	CAIRKGLAGGGEQYF	TGTGCCATCAGAAAGGGACTAGCGGGAGGAGGCGAGCAGTACTTC
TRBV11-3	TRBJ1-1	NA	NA	CASSLELNTEAFF	TGTGCCAGCAGCTTAGAGCTAAACACTGAAGCTTTCTTT
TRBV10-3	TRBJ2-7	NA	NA	CAISRDTFSYEQYF	TGTGCCATCAGTAGGGACACCTTCTCCTACGAGCAGTACTTC
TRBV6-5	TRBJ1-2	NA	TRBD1	CASSWGRGDYGYTF	TGTGCCAGCAGTTGGGGCAGGGGGGACTATGGCTACACCTTC
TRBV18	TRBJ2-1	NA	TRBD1	CASSPSDRGGVF	TGTGCCAGCTCACCGTCCGACAGGGGGGGAGTCTTC
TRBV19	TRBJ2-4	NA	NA	CASSMVLAGNIQYF	TGTGCCAGTAGTATGGTTTTGGCTGGAAACATTCAGTACTTC
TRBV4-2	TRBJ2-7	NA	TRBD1	CASSQDGGQSVQQYF	TGTGCCAGCAGCCAAGATGGGGGACAGTCAGTCCAGCAGTACTTC
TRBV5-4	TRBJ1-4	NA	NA	CASSLRYGESEEKLFF	TGTGCCAGCAGCTTACGATACGGGGAGTCGGAAGAAAAACTGTTTTTT
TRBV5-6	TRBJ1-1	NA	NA	CATQGGGAEAFF	TGTGCCACCCAAGGGGGGGGAGCTGAAGCTTTCTTT
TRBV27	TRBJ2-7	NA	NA	CASSLYFGGYEQYF	TGTGCCAGCAGTTTATATTTCGGGGGATACGAGCAGTACTTC
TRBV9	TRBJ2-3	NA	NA	CASSDGTNPTDTQYF	TGTGCCAGCAGCGATGGGACAAACCCCACAGATACGCAGTATTTT
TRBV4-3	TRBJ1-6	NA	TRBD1	CASSQDWTGDGSPLHF	TGCGCCAGCAGCCAAGACTGGACAGGGGATGGTTCACCCCTCCACTTT
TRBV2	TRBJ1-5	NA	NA	CASSAPLAYQPQHF	TGTGCCAGCAGTGCTCCTTTAGCTTATCAGCCCCAGCATTTT
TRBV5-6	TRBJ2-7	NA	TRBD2	CASSSGLGSEQYF	TGTGCCAGCAGCTCCGGACTAGGGAGCGAGCAGTACTTC
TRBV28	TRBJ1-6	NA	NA	CASSLYRSGGRSPLHF	TGTGCCAGCAGTTTATATCGGTCGGGGGGACGATCACCCCTCCACTTT
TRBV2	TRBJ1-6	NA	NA	CASSYYRLNSPLHF	TGTGCCAGCAGTTACTACAGGTTGAATTCACCCCTCCACTTT
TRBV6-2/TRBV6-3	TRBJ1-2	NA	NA	CASSPDSYGYTF	TGTGCCAGCAGCCCCGACAGCTATGGCTACACCTTC
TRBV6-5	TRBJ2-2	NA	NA	CASSPPPERGELFF	TGTGCCAGCAGTCCCCCCCCTGAGAGAGGGGAGCTGTTTTTT
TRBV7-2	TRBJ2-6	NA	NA	CASSLGHSGANVLTF	TGTGCCAGCAGCTTGGGACACTCTGGGGCCAACGTCCTGACTTTC
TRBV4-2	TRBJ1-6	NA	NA	CASSQDTGSSNSPLHF	TGTGCCAGCAGCCAAGACACGGGATCATCAAATTCACCCCTCCACTTT
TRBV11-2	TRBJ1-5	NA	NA	CASSLGTYGNQPQHF	TGTGCCAGCAGCTTAGGCACCTACGGCAATCAGCCCCAGCATTTT
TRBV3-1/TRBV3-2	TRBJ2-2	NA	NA	CASSQPDYNTGELFF	TGTGCCAGCAGCCAACCCGACTATAATACCGGGGAGCTGTTTTTT
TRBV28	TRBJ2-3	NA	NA	CASSSQTDTQYF	TGTGCCAGCAGTTCACAGACAGATACGCAGTATTTT
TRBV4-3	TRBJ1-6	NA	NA	CASSPKDSYNSPLHF	TGCGCCAGCAGCCCCAAGGACAGCTATAATTCACCCCTCCACTTT
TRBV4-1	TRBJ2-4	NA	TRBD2	CASSPGLAGGLAKNIQYF	TGCGCCAGCAGTCCAGGACTAGCGGGAGGTCTAGCCAAAAACATTCAGTACTTC
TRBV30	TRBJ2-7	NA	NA	CAWSVQGNSYEQYF	TGTGCCTGGAGTGTGCAGGGGAATTCCTACGAGCAGTACTTC
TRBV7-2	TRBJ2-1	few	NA	CASRTGDSRGDEQFF	TGTGCCAGCAGGACGGGGGACTCCCGGGGTGATGAGCAGTTCTTC
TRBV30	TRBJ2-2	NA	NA	CAWSAWGPRSTGELFF	TGTGCCTGGAGTGCGTGGGGCCCCCGGTCCACCGGGGAGCTGTTTTTT
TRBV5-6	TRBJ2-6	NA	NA	CASSPRVQGGYSGANVLTF	TGTGCCAGCAGCCCCAGGGTGCAGGGGGGCTACTCTGGGGCCAACGTCCTGACTTTC
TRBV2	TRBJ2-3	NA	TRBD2	CASYRDYASDTQYF	TGTGCCAGCTACCGGGACTACGCGTCAGATACGCAGTATTTT
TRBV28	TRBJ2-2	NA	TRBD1	CASSLPGGTGELFF	TGTGCCAGCAGTTTACCAGGGGGCACCGGGGAGCTGTTTTTT
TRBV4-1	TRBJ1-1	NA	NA	CASSQVNREEAFF	TGCGCCAGCAGCCAAGTAAACAGGGAGGAAGCTTTCTTT
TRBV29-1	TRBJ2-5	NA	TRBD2	CSVALRDYPETQYF	TGCAGCGTCGCGCTCCGGGACTACCCAGAGACCCAGTACTTC
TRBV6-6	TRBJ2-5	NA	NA	CASSSETQYF	TGTGCCAGCAGTTCTGAGACCCAGTACTTC
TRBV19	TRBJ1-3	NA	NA	CASTIPTGGNTIYF	TGTGCCAGTACAATCCCGACAGGAGGAAACACCATATATTTT
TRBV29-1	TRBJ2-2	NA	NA	CSVGSHLDTGELFF	TGCAGCGTTGGCTCTCACCTAGACACCGGGGAGCTGTTTTTT
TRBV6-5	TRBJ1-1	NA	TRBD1	CASTLGTGLRTEAFF	TGTGCCAGCACCCTCGGGACAGGGCTTCGCACTGAAGCTTTCTTT
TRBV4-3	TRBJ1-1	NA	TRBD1	CASSQHYRGGWTEAFF	TGCGCCAGCAGCCAACACTACAGGGGTGGTTGGACTGAAGCTTTCTTT
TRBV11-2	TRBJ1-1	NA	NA	CASVPHSGNTEAFF	TGTGCCAGCGTGCCTCATTCAGGAAACACTGAAGCTTTCTTT
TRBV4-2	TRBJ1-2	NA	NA	CASSQDQTYYGYTF	TGTGCCAGCAGCCAAGATCAAACATACTATGGCTACACCTTC
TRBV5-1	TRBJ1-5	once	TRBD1	CASSLATGVNQPQHF	TGCGCCAGCAGCTTGGCAACAGGGGTCAATCAGCCCCAGCATTTT
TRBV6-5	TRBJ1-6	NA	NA	CASSYSTGGTNSPLHF	TGTGCCAGCAGTTACTCGACGGGTGGAACAAATTCACCCCTCCACTTT
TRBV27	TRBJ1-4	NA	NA	CASSPLGGQNEKLFF	TGTGCCAGCAGCCCCCTCGGGGGGCAGAATGAAAAACTGTTTTTT
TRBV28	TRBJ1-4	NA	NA	CASRGQTIEKLFF	TGTGCCAGCAGAGGACAGACTATTGAAAAACTGTTTTTT
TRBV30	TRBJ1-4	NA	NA	CAWSGQWEEKLFF	TGTGCCTGGAGTGGACAGTGGGAAGAAAAACTGTTTTTT
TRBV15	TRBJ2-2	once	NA	CATSLHRDTGELFF	TGTGCCACCAGCCTCCATCGGGACACCGGGGAGCTGTTTTTT
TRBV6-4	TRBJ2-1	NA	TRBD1	CASRADRGTDEQFF	TGTGCCAGCAGGGCAGACAGGGGTACCGATGAGCAGTTCTTC